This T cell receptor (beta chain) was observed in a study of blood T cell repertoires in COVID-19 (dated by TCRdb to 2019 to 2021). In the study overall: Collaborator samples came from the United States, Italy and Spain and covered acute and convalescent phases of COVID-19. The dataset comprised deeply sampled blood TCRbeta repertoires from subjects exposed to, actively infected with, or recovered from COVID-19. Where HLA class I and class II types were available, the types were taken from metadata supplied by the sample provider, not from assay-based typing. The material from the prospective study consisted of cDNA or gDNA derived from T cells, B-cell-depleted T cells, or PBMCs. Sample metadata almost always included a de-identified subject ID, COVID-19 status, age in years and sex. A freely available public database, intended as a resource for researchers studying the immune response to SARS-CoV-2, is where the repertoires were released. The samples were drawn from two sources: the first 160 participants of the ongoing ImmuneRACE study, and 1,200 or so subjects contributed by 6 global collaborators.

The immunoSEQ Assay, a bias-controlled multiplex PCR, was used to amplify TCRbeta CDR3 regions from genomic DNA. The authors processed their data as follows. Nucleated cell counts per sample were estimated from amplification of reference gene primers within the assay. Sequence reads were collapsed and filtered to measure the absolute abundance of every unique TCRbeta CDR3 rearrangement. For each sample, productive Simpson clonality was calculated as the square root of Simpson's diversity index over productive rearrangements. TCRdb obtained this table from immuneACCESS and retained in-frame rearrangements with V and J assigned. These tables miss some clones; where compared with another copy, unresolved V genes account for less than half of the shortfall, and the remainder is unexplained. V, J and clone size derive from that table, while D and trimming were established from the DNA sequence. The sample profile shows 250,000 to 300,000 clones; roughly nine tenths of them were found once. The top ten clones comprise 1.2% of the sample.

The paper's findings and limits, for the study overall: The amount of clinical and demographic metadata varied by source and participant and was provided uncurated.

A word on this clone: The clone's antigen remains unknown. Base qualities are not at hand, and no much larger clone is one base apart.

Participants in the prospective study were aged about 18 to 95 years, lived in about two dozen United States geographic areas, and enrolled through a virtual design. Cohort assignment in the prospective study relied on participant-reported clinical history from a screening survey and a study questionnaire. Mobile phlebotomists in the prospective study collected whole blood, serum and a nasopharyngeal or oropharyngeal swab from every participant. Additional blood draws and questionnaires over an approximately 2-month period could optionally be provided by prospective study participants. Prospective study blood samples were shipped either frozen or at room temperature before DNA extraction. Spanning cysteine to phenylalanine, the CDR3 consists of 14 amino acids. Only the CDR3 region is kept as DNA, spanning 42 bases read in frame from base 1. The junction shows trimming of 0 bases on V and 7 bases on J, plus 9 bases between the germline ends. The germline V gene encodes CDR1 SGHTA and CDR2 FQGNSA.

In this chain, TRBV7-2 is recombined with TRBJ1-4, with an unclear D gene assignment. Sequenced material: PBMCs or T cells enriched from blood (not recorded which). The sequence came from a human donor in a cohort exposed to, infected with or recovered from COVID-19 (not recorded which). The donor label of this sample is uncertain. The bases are TGTGCCAGCAGCTTAGCCCTTCGGGTTGAAAAACTGTTTTTT. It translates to CASSLALRVEKLFF.